Below are 18 T cell receptor beta chains sequenced from a single sample in a study of T-cell memory formation after mild COVID-19. TCRdb re-analysed the 5' RACE reads in MiXCR, keeping a single row per CDR3 protein. Among a few hundred thousand distinct CDR3 sequences listed, 16% were seen once. What was sequenced was PBMCs or a T cell subset sorted from them (not recorded which). These receptors all come from a man aged 18 to 30 who had mild COVID-19 (a few samples of this study predate the infection). Cell type and time point are not known.

This clonotype appeared many times. This sequence joins TRBV6-5 and TRBJ2-5; D perhaps matches TRBD2 (6 bases). This CDR3 has 17 residues. CDR1 is MNHEY and CDR2 is SVGAGI in the germline V gene. V lost 0 bases and J lost 4, with 18 bases in between. The CDR3 here is CASSYSSIPSGRETQYF. CDR3 coding DNA: TGTGCCAGCAGTTACTCGAGTATTCCGAGCGGGCGAGAGACCCAGTACTTC.

V usage is TRBV4-3 and J usage is TRBJ2-2; D unresolved. The V and J ends lost 1 base and 0 bases respectively, with 9 bases between them. The V gene's germline CDR1 is LGHNA and CDR2 YSLEER. This CDR3 contains 16 residues. The CDR3 reads CASSQGQAANTGELFF. DNA for the CDR3: TGCGCCAGCAGCCAAGGTCAGGCCGCGAACACCGGGGAGCTGTTTTTT.

Only a few counts were recorded for this clonotype. This chain connects TRBV28 to TRBJ2-1; 10 bases are a match to TRBD2. Per germline, CDR1 MDHEN and CDR2 SYDVKM. The junction had 3 bases not matched to a gene; V was cut back by 6 bases and J by 4 bases. The CDR3 runs 14 residues. CDR3 DNA sequence: TGTGCCAGCAGGGGGACTAGCGCGTACAATGAGCAGTTCTTC. Encoded protein: CASRGTSAYNEQFF.

This clonotype showed up many times. The chain has TRBV28 and TRBJ2-2, with 8 nucleotides matching TRBD1. CDR3 length: 15 residues. CDR1 is MDHEN, CDR2 SYDVKM, per germline. V lost 6 bases, J lost 3 bases, and 6 bases stayed unmatched. CDR3 residues: CASRLTGGYTGELFF. The CDR3 DNA reads as TGTGCCAGCAGGCTTACAGGGGGATACACCGGGGAGCTGTTTTTT.

The table lists this clonotype with a few counts. The CDR3 nucleotides are TGCGCCAGCAGCCAAGGGGTTACGGCACCCCTCCACTTT. This encodes CASSQGVTAPLHF. The J gene is TRBJ1-6, the V gene TRBV4-1; D call uncertain. The germline gives CDR1 MGHRA, CDR2 YSYEKL. This CDR3 is 13 amino acids long. V lost 1 base and J lost 11, with 9 bases in between.

This clonotype has ten or more counts. Here the CDR3 DNA reads TGTGCCAGCAGTGACGGGGAGTATGGCTACACCTTC. Protein: CASSDGEYGYTF. The V and J genes are TRBV6-1 and TRBJ1-2; D is undetermined. Trimming took off 3 bases at V and 5 bases at J, with 7 bases between the two ends. This CDR3 is 12 amino acids long. CDR1 is MNHNS and CDR2 is SASEGT in the germline V gene.

This clonotype was found a few times. V is TRBV20-1 and J is TRBJ2-1; a weak D match, TRBD2 (6 bases). The CDR3 is made up of 16 amino acids. V was trimmed by 8 bases and J by 9 bases, leaving 29 bases between them. Germline CDR1 DFQATT, CDR2 SNEGSKA (reference sequence). This chain's CDR3 is CSSKSPGLAIDREQFF. The DNA of the CDR3 is TGCAGTTCTAAATCCCCGGGACTCGCTATTGATCGTGAGCAGTTCTTC.

The chain recombines TRBV27 with TRBJ1-2; D gene ambiguous. Germline loops: CDR1 MNHEY, CDR2 SMNVEV (reference sequence). CDR3 length: 13 residues. The V end lost 1 base, the J end lost 4 bases, and 7 bases lay between the germline ends. The CDR3 is CASSLYGFYGYTF. In DNA form, the CDR3 reads TGTGCCAGCAGTTTATACGGGTTCTATGGCTACACCTTC.

The V gene is TRBV2, the J gene TRBJ1-3; 7 nucleotides agree with TRBD1. The CDR3 has 15 residues. V dropped 6 bases and J dropped 2; count of bases not matched to a gene: 7. Germline V gene sequence: CDR1 SNHLY, CDR2 FYNNEI. The DNA for the CDR3 is TGTGCCAGCAGCCAAATTCAGGGGGCTGGAAACACCATATATTTT. Translation: CASSQIQGAGNTIYF.

The rearrangement links TRBV6-4 to TRBJ2-2; the D gene is possibly TRBD1 (5 bases). Trimming pared 6 bases from V and 1 base from J, leaving 9 bases between. Germline loops: CDR1 MRHNA, CDR2 SNTAGT. This CDR3 region has 14 residues. For the CDR3, the DNA is TGTGCCAGCAGGACAGCTCTGAACACCGGGGAGCTGTTTTTT. Translating gives CASRTALNTGELFF.

A few counts support this clonotype. The chain uses TRBV11-2 and TRBJ2-7; tentative D call: TRBD1 (6 bases). The CDR3 covers 15 residues. The V gene lost 1 base and the J gene lost 2 bases, with 12 bases spanning the gap. Germline V gene data show CDR1 as SGHAT and CDR2 as FQNNGV. CDR3 DNA sequence: TGTGCCAGCAGCTTAGGACAGGATTCGACCTACGAGCAGTACTTC. Protein product: CASSLGQDSTYEQYF.

This clonotype came up a few times. V usage is TRBV18 and J usage is TRBJ1-2; a weak D match, TRBD1 (6 bases). Germline V gene sequence: CDR1 KGHSH, CDR2 LQKENI. CDR3 length: 14 residues. Between the trimmed V and J ends, which lost 5 bases and 1 base, there was a span of 11 bases. The CDR3 DNA reads TGTGCCAGCTCAAGGACAGCCCTTAACTATGGCTACACCTTC. It specifies CASSRTALNYGYTF.

This clonotype has at least ten counts. This chain links TRBV7-9 with TRBJ1-6; D not resolved. CDR3 length: 16 amino acids. The germline V and J ends were trimmed by 5 bases and 0 bases, with 11 bases remaining between them. Germline assignment: CDR1 SEHNR and CDR2 FQNEAQ (reference sequence). CDR3 region: CASSPGRGSYNSPLHF. CDR3 bases: TGTGCCAGCAGCCCGGGCAGAGGCTCCTATAATTCACCCCTCCACTTT.

The chain carries TRBV4-1 and TRBJ2-5, with D hard to call. The CDR3 runs 13 residues. Germline loops: CDR1 MGHRA, CDR2 YSYEKL. The ends were cut back, 0 bases at V and 5 bases at J, with 7 bases in the middle. The CDR3 bases are TGCGCCAGCAGCCAAGAGGGCTTCGAGACCCAGTACTTC. This translates into CASSQEGFETQYF.

The sample holds many counts of this clonotype. The chain links TRBV5-1 to TRBJ2-2; D remains unclear. The CDR3 sequence is 15 residues long. V was pared by 0 bases and J by 2 bases, with 8 bases between. In germline, CDR1 is SGHRS, CDR2 YFSETQ. As DNA, the CDR3 is TGCGCCAGCAGCTTGGACGGACCTAACACCGGGGAGCTGTTTTTT. Residues: CASSLDGPNTGELFF.

The V and J genes are TRBV29-1 and TRBJ2-2; tentative D call: TRBD1 (6 bases). The V and J ends lost 4 bases and 5 bases respectively, with 11 bases between them. The CDR3 spans 13 residues. The germline CDR1 and CDR2 sequences are SQVTM and ANQGSEA. CDR3 amino acids: CSVAARGTGELFF. For the CDR3, the DNA is TGCAGCGTTGCGGCCAGGGGTACCGGGGAGCTGTTTTTT.

This clonotype was seen more than once but under ten times. The chain carries TRBV5-1 and TRBJ1-3; D is possibly TRBD1 (5 bases). Per germline, CDR1 SGHRS and CDR2 YFSETQ. V was trimmed by 0 bases and J by 4 bases, leaving 11 bases between them. CDR3 length equals 15 residues. The DNA for the CDR3 is TGCGCCAGCAGCTTGGATCGGGGACTCGGAAACACCATATATTTT. It encodes CASSLDRGLGNTIYF.

This clonotype was seen only a few times. V usage is TRBV6-5 and J usage is TRBJ1-5; D remains ambiguous. Germline CDR1 and CDR2: MNHEY and SVGAGI. Trimming stripped 0 bases from V and 5 bases from J, with 8 bases between. The CDR3 is made up of 14 amino acids. The CDR3 DNA reads as TGTGCCAGCAGTTACTCACCGGGTTATCAGCCCCAGCATTTT. Translation: CASSYSPGYQPQHF.